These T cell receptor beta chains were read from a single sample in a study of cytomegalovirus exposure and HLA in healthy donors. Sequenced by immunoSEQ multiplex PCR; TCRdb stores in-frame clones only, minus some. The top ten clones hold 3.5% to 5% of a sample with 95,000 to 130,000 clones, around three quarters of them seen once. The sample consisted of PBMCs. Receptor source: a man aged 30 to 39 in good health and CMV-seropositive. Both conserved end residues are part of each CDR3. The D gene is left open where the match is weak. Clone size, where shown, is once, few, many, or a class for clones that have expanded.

CASSTGQNSGNTIYF,TGTGCCAGCAGTACGGGACAGAACTCTGGAAACACCATATATTTT,.,15,TRBV9,TRBD1,TRBJ1-3
CASSSRLRGRTYEQYF,TGTGCCAGCAGTTCCCGCCTAAGGGGCCGTACCTACGAGCAGTACTTC,few,16,TRBV27,.,TRBJ2-7
CSSSLFRQLMNTEAFF,TGTTCCAGCAGCTTATTCCGACAGCTTATGAACACTGAAGCTTTCTTT,.,16,TRBV7-9,.,TRBJ1-1
CASGFRGSNGYTF,TGTGCCAGCGGCTTTAGGGGTTCGAATGGCTACACCTTC,.,13,TRBV28,.,TRBJ1-2
CASSLTSGGTDTQYF,TGTGCCAGCAGCCTAACTAGCGGGGGCACAGATACGCAGTATTTT,.,15,TRBV14,TRBD2,TRBJ2-3
CASSEGVGARYSNQPQHF,TGTGCCAGCAGTGAAGGAGTGGGCGCCAGATATAGCAATCAGCCCCAGCATTTT,.,18,TRBV2,.,TRBJ1-5
CASSLIQSIYNEQFF,TGTGCCAGCAGCTTAATACAGTCGATATACAATGAGCAGTTCTTC,.,15,TRBV7-6,.,TRBJ2-1
CASSPQEGSGGGTDTQYF,TGTGCCAGCAGCCCCCAAGAGGGTAGCGGGGGGGGGACAGATACGCAGTATTTT,.,18,TRBV4-2,TRBD2,TRBJ2-3
CASSIDREVGNTIYF,TGTGCCAGCAGTATCGACAGGGAGGTCGGAAACACCATATATTTT,.,15,TRBV28,TRBD1,TRBJ1-3
CASTYGVFLTEAFF,TGTGCCAGCACCTATGGAGTGTTTTTGACTGAAGCTTTCTTT,.,14,TRBV11-2,.,TRBJ1-1
CASSLGRVRQPQHF,TGTGCCAGCAGCTTAGGAAGAGTTCGGCAGCCCCAGCATTTT,.,14,TRBV11-3,.,TRBJ1-5
CSSSLKVGPGNTIYF,TGTTCCAGCAGCTTAAAGGTGGGGCCTGGAAACACCATATATTTT,.,15,TRBV7-9,.,TRBJ1-3
CASSQTGIRGMHTEAFF,TGCGCCAGCAGCCAGACAGGGATCAGAGGGATGCACACTGAAGCTTTCTTT,.,17,TRBV4-1,TRBD1,TRBJ1-1
CASSLWAGGASGSPLHF,TGTGCCAGCAGTTTATGGGCAGGGGGCGCTTCGGGTTCACCCCTCCACTTT,once,17,TRBV27,TRBD1,TRBJ1-6
CASSLFLAGGFYEQYF,TGTGCCAGCAGTTTATTTCTAGCGGGGGGGTTCTACGAGCAGTACTTC,.,16,TRBV27,TRBD2,TRBJ2-7
CASSFTASYEQYF,TGTGCCAGCAGTTTCACAGCCTCCTACGAGCAGTACTTC,.,13,TRBV2,.,TRBJ2-7
CASSAYRQQGDAGALHF,TGTGCCAGCAGTGCTTATAGGCAACAGGGAGATGCTGGGGCCCTCCACTTT,once,17,TRBV7-6,.,TRBJ1-6
CASSSLAAQETQYF,TGTGCCAGCAGTTCTCTAGCGGCGCAAGAGACCCAGTACTTC,.,14,TRBV6-6,TRBD2,TRBJ2-5
CASSFCSYPTCEQYF,TGTGCCAGCAGCTTTTGTAGCTACCCCACCTGCGAGCAGTACTTC,.,15,TRBV11-3,.,TRBJ2-7
CASSVHKTTGATEQYF,TGTGCCAGCAGCGTCCATAAAACGACAGGAGCGACCGAGCAGTACTTC,.,16,TRBV9,.,TRBJ2-7
CASSLVTGETQYF,TGTGCCAGCAGCTTAGTGACAGGAGAGACCCAGTACTTC,.,13,TRBV7-9,.,TRBJ2-5
CASSYDGRREKLFF,TGTGCCAGCAGTTATGACGGCAGGAGGGAAAAACTGTTTTTT,.,14,TRBV6-5,.,TRBJ1-4
CASSLGLPAQYF,TGTGCCAGCAGCTTAGGGCTCCCAGCGCAGTATTTT,.,12,TRBV11-3,.,TRBJ2-3
CASSRHPGQGVRNSPLHF,TGTGCCAGCAGCCGCCACCCGGGACAGGGGGTTCGTAATTCACCCCTCCACTTT,.,18,TRBV11-3,TRBD1,TRBJ1-6
CASSSRGGELFF,TGTGCCAGCAGTTCCCGGGGGGGGGAGCTGTTTTTT,.,12,TRBV27,.,TRBJ2-2